This T cell receptor (beta chain) was obtained from a study of regulatory T cells in long-lasting Graves disease. The time point: newly diagnosed GD, antithyroid drugs for less than 3 months. From RNA extracted from PBMCs, the TCR library was made. Concerning this clonotype: Its antigen is currently unknown.

Germline-derived CDR1 and CDR2 are MDHEN and SYDVKM. V was pared by 6 bases and J by 4 bases, with 13 bases between. The CDR3 covers 15 residues. Arm-PCR with iRepertoire HTBI primers amplified the CDR3 regions for these TCR beta libraries. One entry per CDR3 protein, called by TCRdb with MiXCR from the multiplex PCR reads. Of approximately 440,000 distinct CDR3 sequences listed, under 20% are singletons. Study conclusions and caveats: Between persistent patients, fewer than 3,500 public clonotypes were shared, exceeding the 900 to 1,000 shared between new patients. A limited number of samples was an acknowledged limitation.

This same sample was also taken into another study, of T cells in Graves' hyperthyroidism and ophthalmopathy. As reported in that work: Newly diagnosed hyperthyroidism, duration under 2 months, in patients aged 18 to 65.

The rearrangement links TRBV28 to TRBJ2-6, with TRBD1 as a possible D gene (5 bases). The TCR was taken from a man between 35 and 55 years old with Graves disease. The sequencing here drew on peripheral blood mononuclear cells (PBMCs), taken at new diagnosis, from a patient treated with antithyroid drugs. The CDR3 sequence is CASRPQGLGANVLTF. CDR3 DNA: TGTGCCAGCAGGCCCCAGGGCTTAGGGGCCAACGTCCTGACTTTC.